This record covers a single TCR beta chain. These data are taken from a study of blood T cell repertoires in COVID-19. In the original processing: How many nucleated cells were present was estimated from reference gene primer amplification. Measured with immunoSEQ multiplex PCR; TCRdb has only the in-frame clones, and not every one. Clone size and V and J calls were adopted from that table, with D and trimming inferred from the DNA. The repertoire holds 50,000 to 75,000 clones, with roughly 76% as singletons. The sample comprised peripheral blood. This TCR came from a woman of 80 years or more with acute or convalescent COVID-19.

The CDR3, as DNA: TGTGCCAGCAGGGACAGGCCGAACACTGAAGCTTTCTTT. Translating gives CASRDRPNTEAFF. V and J are TRBV4-2 and TRBJ1-1; TRBD1 agrees at 7 bases. The germline CDR1 and CDR2 sequences are LGHNA and YNFKEQ. The CDR3 consists of 13 residues. After removal of 6 bases from V and 1 base from J, the junction contained 2 bases not matched to a gene.